Each of the 6 T cell receptor beta chains below was sequenced from the same sample in a study of blood T cell repertoires in COVID-19. The repertoire was sequenced with immunoSEQ multiplex PCR; TCRdb's copy has only in-frame clones and lacks some. The sample includes over 100,000 clones, 82% of them seen just once. The sample was peripheral blood. Receptors originate from a man aged 60 to 75 with acute or convalescent COVID-19.

V gene TRBV3-1 (or the pseudogene TRBV3-2) combines with J gene TRBJ2-7; perhaps TRBD2 as D (6 bases). V was pared by 1 base and J by 3 bases, with 10 bases between. The V gene's germline CDR1 is LGHDT and CDR2 YNNKEL (reference sequence). CDR3 size: 14 residues. CDR3 DNA: TGTGCCAGCAGCCAAGGACTAGACCTCTACGAGCAGTACTTC. It translates to CASSQGLDLYEQYF.

The chain combines TRBV5-5 with TRBJ2-7; TRBD1 agrees at 10 bases. CDR3 length: 15 residues. Per the germline V gene, CDR1 is SGHKS and CDR2 is YYEKEE (reference sequence). Trimming took 0 bases from V and 3 from J; bases not matched to a gene: 3. CDR3 sequence: CASSLAGTGDYEQYF. In DNA form, the CDR3 reads TGTGCCAGCAGCTTGGCCGGGACAGGGGACTACGAGCAGTACTTC.

This clone was seen more than once but under ten times. CDR3 amino acids: CASSLLGAASYEQYF. The DNA of the CDR3 is TGTGCCAGCAGTTTATTAGGGGCGGCCTCCTACGAGCAGTACTTC. This rearrangement joins TRBV27 to TRBJ2-7; maybe TRBD1 (5 bases). The CDR3 covers 15 residues. The V end lost 1 base, the J end lost 0 bases, and 10 bases lay between the germline ends. Germline lookup yields CDR1 MNHEY and CDR2 SMNVEV (reference sequence).

With regard to this clone: This sample also contains other DNA sequences that code for the same CDR3. The chain links TRBV5-1 to TRBJ1-1; perhaps TRBD1 as D (5 bases). The CDR3 has 14 amino acids. Germline V gives CDR1 SGHRS, CDR2 YFSETQ. The V gene lost 2 bases and the J gene lost 1 base, with 9 bases spanning the gap. The CDR3 region is CASSFDRPNTEAFF. The CDR3 DNA follows: TGCGCCAGCAGCTTTGACAGACCGAACACTGAAGCTTTCTTT.

CDR3 amino acids: CASRGTGKRGQEKLFF. The CDR3 nucleotides read TGTGCCAGCAGGGGTACAGGGAAGCGGGGGCAGGAAAAACTGTTTTTT. This chain connects TRBV2 to TRBJ1-4, with D possibly matching TRBD1 (6 bases). The CDR3 runs to 16 residues. Germline V gene lookup returns CDR1 SNHLY and CDR2 FYNNEI. Deletions cut 6 bases from V and 8 bases from J, with 22 bases between.

The rearrangement joins TRBV6-5 to TRBJ2-5, with D tentatively TRBD2 (5 bases). V lost 4 bases to trimming and J lost 0 bases, with 12 bases between them. The CDR3 has 15 amino acids. CDR1 and CDR2 from the germline V gene are MNHEY and SVGAGI. CDR3 sequence (DNA): TGTGCCAGCAGTTCCGCGGGCCTGTACCAAGAGACCCAGTACTTC. Translated, it gives CASSSAGLYQETQYF.